The clone carrying this TCR beta chain turned up a few times. Its antigen is unidentified. Via MiXCR, TCRdb re-called the 5' RACE reads, giving one row per CDR3 protein. The sample yields over 45,000 distinct CDR3 sequences, about 28% seen once. Cells sorted as Tregs were CD4+, CD25+ and CD127-/low. Findings of the study overall: Tumor Tregs overlapped most with tumor, then blood, naive CD4+ cells.

The CDR3 runs 17 residues. Between the trimmed V and J ends, which lost 0 bases and 0 bases, there was a span of 13 bases. The germline gives CDR1 LGHNA, CDR2 YNFKEQ. Sequences were obtained from tumor-infiltrating Tregs sorted from the breast tumor. This clonotype originated in a female donor with breast cancer. J is TRBJ2-3 and V is TRBV4-2, with D perhaps matching TRBD1 (6 bases). The CDR3 region is CASSQETGSLSTDTQYF. As DNA, the CDR3 is TGTGCCAGCAGCCAAGAAACAGGGTCCCTTAGCACAGATACGCAGTATTTT.